The 23 T cell receptor beta chains listed next were all sequenced from one sample in a study of T cell repertoires in cytomegalovirus infection. In TCRdb, the reads were re-called with MiXCR into one record per CDR3 protein. Altogether just over 450,000 distinct CDR3 sequences are present, 40% to 50% being singletons, with the ten largest covering 40% to 50%. These receptors have no identified antigens. The sequencing here drew on cultured PBMCs, taken from culture after CMV antigen stimulation. Receptors were obtained from a human donor in good health (CMV status not recorded). Some clones in this sample may be carry-over from other donors' samples.

The chain links TRBV6-2 or TRBV6-3 to TRBJ2-7; 12 bases map to TRBD2. This CDR3 region has 16 residues. The germline V gene has CDR1 MNHEY and CDR2 SVGEGT. Trimming at V came to 4 bases and at J to 2 bases, leaving 6 bases not matched to a gene. As DNA, the CDR3 is TGTGCCAGCAGTTTGCGGACTAGCGGGGCCACCTACGAGCAGTACTTC. Protein: CASSLRTSGATYEQYF.

Comments on this clonotype: A single base separates this from a much larger clone, so it may be a read error. The rearrangement uses TRBV7-9 and TRBJ1-1; D unclear. Germline-derived CDR1 and CDR2 are SEHNR and FQNEAQ (reference sequence). There are 14 residues in the CDR3. The CDR3 here is CANSLLRADTEAFF. The CDR3 nucleotides are TGTGCCAACAGCCTGCTACGGGCGGACACTGAAGCTTTCTTT.

The genes are TRBV6-1 and TRBJ2-7, with D perhaps matching TRBD2 (6 bases). Trimming shortened V by 5 bases and J by 2 bases, and 16 bases separated the two germline ends. Per the germline V gene, CDR1 is MNHNS and CDR2 is SASEGT. The CDR3 consists of 15 residues. CDR3 DNA: TGTGCCAGCAGTTTTAGGGACTTTACTGCCTACGAGCAGTACTTC. It is translated as CASSFRDFTAYEQYF.

The rearrangement uses TRBV25-1 and TRBJ1-1, with TRBD1 as a possible D gene (5 bases). The CDR3 spans 15 residues. Per the germline V gene, CDR1 is MGHDK and CDR2 is SYGVNS. V was cut by 4 bases and J by 5 bases, with 17 bases left in between. CDR3 protein: CASSGGWGKKTEAFF. The CDR3 DNA is TGTGCCAGCAGTGGAGGATGGGGGAAGAAAACTGAAGCTTTCTTT.

The rearrangement joins TRBV6-8 to TRBJ1-5; D gene ambiguous. Per germline, CDR1 MNHGY and CDR2 SAAAGT. The CDR3 is made up of 15 amino acids. The V end was cut by 6 bases, the J end by 6 bases, with 18 bases between. CDR3 in DNA: TGTGCCAGCAGCTCGCGACTCGATTGGGCTCAGCCCCAGCATTTT. This gives the protein CASSSRLDWAQPQHF.

This clonotype was seen a few times. The genes are TRBV7-2 and TRBJ1-2, with 8 bases aligning to TRBD1. CDR3 length equals 15 residues. Germline-derived CDR1 and CDR2 are SGHTA and FQGNSA. The V segment lost 5 bases and the J segment 6 bases; nucleotides outside the gene matches: 11. The CDR3 DNA reads as TGTGCCAGCAGCCCCCAGGGGGCCCCGGCGGATGGCTACACCTTC. This translates into CASSPQGAPADGYTF.

The CDR3 DNA sequence: TGTGCCAGTAGTATCCGGGGTAGCGGGAGGCTCTACAATGAGCAGTTCTTC. Translated: CASSIRGSGRLYNEQFF. V and J are TRBV19 and TRBJ2-1, with TRBD2 identical over 10 bases. V gave up 3 bases and J gave up 3 bases; unmatched junction bases: 8. The V gene's germline CDR1 is LNHDA and CDR2 SQIVND (reference sequence). This CDR3 contains 17 residues.

J is TRBJ2-1 and V is TRBV6-2 or TRBV6-3; D unclear. The V and J ends lost 3 bases and 9 bases respectively, with 6 bases between them. The CDR3 covers 11 residues. Germline V CDR1 and CDR2: MNHEY, SVGEGT. CDR3 in amino acids: CASSYSLEQFF. The CDR3 bases are TGTGCCAGCAGTTATAGTCTTGAGCAGTTCTTC.

V gene TRBV6-1 combines with J gene TRBJ2-3; TRBD1 matches at 7 bases. The CDR3 loop spans 15 amino acids. Looked up from germline, CDR1 is MNHNS and CDR2 is SASEGT. V lost 4 bases to trimming and J lost 2 bases; unmatched junction nucleotides: 6. CDR3 sequence: CASSVRQGITDTQYF. DNA for the CDR3: TGTGCCAGCAGTGTCCGACAGGGTATCACAGATACGCAGTATTTT.

This clonotype turned up a few times. The chain is built from TRBV7-2 and TRBJ2-4; tentative D call: TRBD2 (5 bases). CDR3 length: 16 amino acids. Germline CDR1 reads SGHTA; CDR2 reads FQGNSA. V dropped 5 bases and J dropped 0 bases, with 14 bases sitting between them. For the CDR3, the DNA is TGTGCCAGCAGCCTCCTGGGCGGGCTAGCCAAAAACATTCAGTACTTC. Its protein is CASSLLGGLAKNIQYF.

As regards this clonotype: One end of the junction fails to match germline, which may point to a read error. The J gene is TRBJ1-3, the V gene TRBV7-2; perhaps TRBD1 as D (5 bases). Germline values: CDR1 SGHTA, CDR2 FQGNSA. This CDR3 has 16 amino acids. CDR3 nucleotide sequence: TGTGCCAGCAGCTACACCCCCAGGGAGTGGGGAAACACCATAGATTTT. Amino acid sequence: CASSYTPREWGNTIDF.

V gene TRBV7-8 combines with J gene TRBJ2-5, with D possibly TRBD2 on 6 matching bases. Looked up from germline, CDR1 is SGHVS and CDR2 is FQNEAQ. V lost 3 bases and J 2 bases, leaving 19 bases between the germline ends. The CDR3 runs 17 residues. The CDR3, as DNA: TGTGCCAGCAGCTTGGGACCTGGGGGGAGTTGGCAAGAGACCCAGTACTTC. It is translated as CASSLGPGGSWQETQYF.

This clonotype was seen a handful of times. V usage is TRBV18 and J usage is TRBJ2-7, with 7 nucleotides matching TRBD1. The ends lost 5 bases at V and 2 bases at J; junction bases unmatched: 9. The CDR3 contains 15 residues. The germline V gene encodes CDR1 KGHSH and CDR2 LQKENI. The CDR3 DNA reads as TGTGCCAGCTCAAGATTCCGGGACAGAGCCTACGAGCAGTACTTC. Translating it yields CASSRFRDRAYEQYF.

This chain connects TRBV6-1 to TRBJ2-3; TRBD2 aligns across 7 bases. Germline CDR1 is MNHNS and CDR2 is SASEGT. V lost 5 bases to trimming and J lost 6 bases; unmatched junction nucleotides: 11. The CDR3 is made up of 15 amino acids. CDR3 region: CASSRAGWGRDTQYF. The CDR3 nucleotides read TGTGCCAGCAGTCGAGCGGGGTGGGGCAGGGATACGCAGTATTTT.

The V and J genes are TRBV6-8 and TRBJ1-3; D is unclear. This CDR3 contains 13 residues. Trimming cost V 5 bases and J 9 bases, with 14 bases left between them. Germline values: CDR1 MNHGY, CDR2 SAAAGT. CDR3 amino acids: CASSDSMDSTIYF. Written as DNA, the CDR3 is TGTGCCAGCAGTGATTCGATGGATAGCACCATATATTTT.

DNA of the CDR3: TGCGCCAGCACCAGCCGGGAGCGGGGGGCCCGAGAGACCCAGTACTTC. Translating it yields CASTSRERGARETQYF. The V gene is TRBV5-1, the J gene TRBJ2-5, with 9 bases lining up with TRBD2. The CDR3 contains 16 residues. Trimming removed 6 bases from V and 4 bases from J; junction bases left unmatched: 13. Germline V gene data show CDR1 as SGHRS and CDR2 as YFSETQ.

The V and J genes are TRBV2 and TRBJ1-1; D is uncertain. The germline CDR1 and CDR2 sequences are SNHLY and FYNNEI. The CDR3 length is 14 residues. The germline V and J ends were trimmed by 4 bases and 1 base, with 10 bases remaining between them. The CDR3 reads CASSGPWRNTEAFF. CDR3 coding DNA: TGTGCCAGCAGTGGTCCCTGGCGGAACACTGAAGCTTTCTTT.

This clonotype was seen a handful of times. The V and J genes are TRBV24-1 and TRBJ2-1; the D gene is possibly TRBD2 (6 bases). V lost 4 bases to trimming and J lost 8 bases, with 17 bases between them. The CDR3 covers 15 residues. CDR1 and CDR2 from the germline V gene are KGHDR and SFDVKD. This CDR3 reads CATSDPTTGDDEQFF. CDR3 bases: TGTGCCACCAGTGACCCAACGACGGGGGACGATGAGCAGTTCTTC.

The V call is TRBV6-5, the J call TRBJ2-7; 7 positions match TRBD1. V was clipped by 6 bases and J by 0 bases; unmatched bases: 5. CDR1 MNHEY and CDR2 SVGAGI come from the germline V gene. This CDR3 has 14 residues. The CDR3 sequence: CASRTRDSSYEQYF. CDR3 sequence (DNA): TGTGCCAGCAGAACTAGGGACAGCTCCTACGAGCAGTACTTC.

V is TRBV7-2 and J is TRBJ1-1, with a weak D call TRBD1 (6 bases). Trimming removed 5 bases at V and 1 base at J, with 11 bases between. Looked up from germline, CDR1 is SGHTA and CDR2 is FQGNSA. This CDR3 has 14 amino acids. CDR3 DNA sequence: TGTGCCAGCAGCCTCAGGACAGCGAACACTGAAGCTTTCTTT. It is translated as CASSLRTANTEAFF. Full variable domain (missing parts from reference TRBV7-2 and TRBJ1-1): GAGVSQSPSNKVTEKGKDVELRCDPISGHTALYWYRQSLGQGLEFLIYFQGNSAPDKSGLPSDRFSAERTGGSVSTLTIQRTQQEDSAVYLCASSLRTANTEAFFGQGTRLTVV.

The J gene is TRBJ2-3, the V gene TRBV11-2, with D possibly matching TRBD2 (5 bases). CDR1 and CDR2 from the germline V gene are SGHAT and FQNNGV. Trimming took off 4 bases at V and 6 bases at J, with 11 bases between the two ends. This CDR3 comprises 13 residues. This CDR3 reads CASSSTSLDTQYF. The CDR3 DNA follows: TGTGCCAGCAGCTCAACTAGTCTGGATACGCAGTATTTT.

This clonotype was detected only a few times. The chain joins TRBV7-2 to TRBJ1-2, with 9 bases aligning to TRBD1. CDR1 is SGHTA and CDR2 is FQGNSA in the germline V gene. Trimming removed 3 bases from V and 6 bases from J; junction bases left unmatched: 5. The CDR3 runs 14 residues. The CDR3 DNA follows: TGTGCCAGCAGCTTTACAGGGGGCGCGGATGGCTACACCTTC. Protein sequence: CASSFTGGADGYTF.

The J gene is TRBJ2-3, the V gene TRBV4-1; 7 bases are shared with TRBD1. The V and J ends lost 0 bases and 1 base, in that order; junction bases with no gene match: 7. CDR1 MGHRA and CDR2 YSYEKL come from the germline V gene. CDR3 size: 17 residues. The DNA for the CDR3 is TGCGCCAGCAGCCAAGATTTTAGGGGGCCCGGCACAGATACGCAGTATTTT. It is translated as CASSQDFRGPGTDTQYF.